One and the same sample provided the 25 T cell receptor beta chains below, sequenced in a study of T cell repertoires in cytomegalovirus infection. TCRdb reprocessed the reads with MiXCR, giving one entry per CDR3 protein. Of some 940,000 distinct CDR3 sequences listed, roughly 30% are singletons. These receptors' targets are unknown. Sequencing was performed on cultured CD8+ T cells from PBMCs, taken from culture after CMV antigen stimulation. The receptors here all came from a human donor in good health (CMV status not recorded). Some clones in this sample may be carry-over from other donors' samples.

This clonotype was seen more than once but under ten times. The V call is TRBV27, the J call TRBJ2-3; 7 bases map to TRBD1. Trimming removed 6 bases from V and 6 bases from J; junction bases left unmatched: 9. Germline V CDR1 and CDR2: MNHEY, SMNVEV (reference sequence). The CDR3 is made up of 14 amino acids. The chain's CDR3 is CASRTLGTADTQYF. The CDR3, as DNA: TGTGCCAGCAGAACGCTCGGGACAGCGGATACGCAGTATTTT.

The rearrangement joins TRBV19 to TRBJ2-4, with unresolved D. Trimming pared 10 bases from V and 9 bases from J, leaving 13 bases between. The CDR3 runs 11 residues. Germline-derived CDR1 and CDR2 are LNHDA and SQIVND (reference sequence). In DNA, the CDR3 is TGTGCCACCGACATAGGTAGCATTCAGTACTTC. Its protein product is CATDIGSIQYF.

This clonotype was found many times. The rearrangement uses TRBV7-6 and TRBJ2-5; D not resolved. With 3 bases removed from V and 2 bases from J, the gap between germline ends came to 16 bases. The length of the CDR3 is 16 residues. CDR1 is SGHVS, CDR2 FNYEAQ, per germline. The CDR3, as DNA: TGTGCCAGCAGCTTTCCGTTCGGCAGAATACAAGAGACCCAGTACTTC. As protein: CASSFPFGRIQETQYF. The variable domain in full, with the rest retrieved from reference TRBV7-6 and TRBJ2-5, is GAGVSQSPRYKVTKRGQDVALRCDPISGHVSLYWYRQALGQGPEFLTYFNYEAQQDKSGLPNDRFSAERPEGSISTLTIQRTEQRDSAMYRCASSFPFGRIQETQYFGPGTRLLVL.

The chain employs TRBV5-4 and TRBJ2-7, with D maybe TRBD2 (6 bases). The CDR3 spans 15 residues. Germline CDR1 is SGHNT and CDR2 is YYREEE (reference sequence). Trimming removed 0 bases at V and 3 bases at J, with 13 bases between. CDR3: CASSLGRTNNYEQYV. The CDR3 nucleotides read TGTGCCAGCAGCTTGGGACGGACTAATAACTACGAGCAGTACGTC.

The CDR3 loop reads CASTGEPGQGPPDYGYTF. The CDR3 coding sequence is TGTGCCAGTACCGGAGAGCCGGGACAGGGGCCGCCGGACTATGGCTACACCTTC. The chain links TRBV19 to TRBJ1-2; 10 bases agree with TRBD1. CDR1 LNHDA and CDR2 SQIVND come from the germline V gene (reference sequence). There are 18 residues in the CDR3. J was trimmed by 3 bases and V by 7 bases; bases with no gene match: 17.

This clonotype was counted many times. The rearrangement links TRBV7-2 to TRBJ2-6, with 12 bases matching TRBD2. With 4 bases clipped from V and 4 bases from J, the junction kept 5 bases outside the gene matches. This CDR3 comprises 17 residues. The germline V gene has CDR1 SGHTA and CDR2 FQGNSA. DNA for the CDR3: TGTGCCAGCAGCTCTCTAGCGGGGGGGCGAGGGGCCAACGTCCTGACTTTC. This translates into CASSSLAGGRGANVLTF.

This clonotype appeared many times. The chain links TRBV12-3 or TRBV12-4 to TRBJ2-1; TRBD2 agrees at 9 bases. The J segment lost 4 bases and the V segment lost 6 bases, leaving 4 bases of the junction unmatched. The CDR3 is made up of 14 amino acids. The CDR3 is CASSLTSGYNEQFF. In DNA, the CDR3 is TGTGCCAGCAGCTTAACTAGCGGGTACAATGAGCAGTTCTTC.

This clonotype was counted many times. J is TRBJ2-1 and V is TRBV6-4; 9 bases map to TRBD1. The V segment lost 0 bases and the J segment 6 bases; nucleotides outside the gene matches: 0. CDR1 is MRHNA and CDR2 is SNTAGT in the germline V gene. CDR3 length equals 14 residues. CDR3 region: CASSDSTGGNEQFF. The CDR3 nucleotides are TGTGCCAGCAGTGACTCGACAGGGGGCAATGAGCAGTTCTTC.

V is TRBV3-1 and J is TRBJ1-2, with 9 bases aligning to TRBD1. Looked up from germline, CDR1 is LGHDT and CDR2 is YNNKEL (reference sequence). The CDR3 loop spans 14 amino acids. V lost 5 bases to trimming and J lost 4 bases; unmatched junction nucleotides: 5. For the CDR3, the DNA is TGTGCCAGCAGCATAACAGGGGGCGCCTATGGCTACACCTTC. Translation: CASSITGGAYGYTF.

Note on this clonotype: This clone may be a read error of a much larger clone one base away. The chain couples TRBV12-3 or TRBV12-4 to TRBJ2-2; D may correspond to TRBD1 or TRBD2 (5 bases each). V lost 6 bases and J 5 bases, leaving 19 bases between the germline ends. The CDR3 covers 16 residues. The CDR3 DNA sequence: TGTGCCAGCAGCCCCCGAGGGGTTAGGGAAACCGGGGAGCTGTTTTTT. This codes for CASSPRGVRETGELFF.

V gene TRBV6-1 combines with J gene TRBJ2-1, with a possible D match to TRBD1 (5 bases). With 6 bases removed from V and 8 bases from J, the gap between germline ends came to 26 bases. Germline-derived CDR1 and CDR2 are MNHNS and SASEGT. This CDR3 has 17 amino acids. CDR3 sequence (DNA): TGTGCCAGCAGATCTCTCCAAGCAGGGTCTCGGGCCCATGAGCAGTTCTTC. This sequence encodes CASRSLQAGSRAHEQFF.

The chain joins TRBV27 to TRBJ2-7; possibly TRBD2 for D (5 bases). CDR1 is MNHEY, CDR2 SMNVEV, per germline (reference sequence). This CDR3 comprises 13 residues. The V gene lost 6 bases and the J gene lost 2 bases, with 11 bases spanning the gap. In DNA form, the CDR3 reads TGTGCCAGCAGCAGCGGTGGGGCCTACGAGCAGTACGTC. Residues: CASSSGGAYEQYV.

In this sample, this clonotype turned up a few times. This chain uses TRBV12-3 or TRBV12-4 with TRBJ1-1; no definite D call. V lost 3 bases and J 7 bases, leaving 6 bases between the germline ends. The CDR3 totals 11 residues. CDR3 sequence: CASSFSNEAFF. The CDR3 nucleotides are TGTGCCAGCAGTTTTAGCAATGAAGCTTTCTTT.

This clonotype was found a few times. This chain connects TRBV7-9 to TRBJ2-5; TRBD2 might be the D (5 bases). V was clipped by 3 bases and J by 2 bases, with 10 bases between them. There are 14 residues in the CDR3. The germline CDR1 and CDR2 sequences are SEHNR and FQNEAQ (reference sequence). The CDR3 DNA is TGTGCCAGCAGCTTGGACTTAGAGCAAGAGACCCAGTACTTC. Its protein product is CASSLDLEQETQYF.

The CDR3, as DNA: TGTGCCACCAGTGATTCGGGGGGGCTGGACAATGAGCAGTTCTTC. Translated: CATSDSGGLDNEQFF. V usage is TRBV24-1 and J usage is TRBJ2-1, with TRBD2 identical over 8 bases. Germline V gene sequence: CDR1 KGHDR, CDR2 SFDVKD. This CDR3 region has 15 residues. The junction had 4 bases not matched to a gene; V was cut back by 2 bases and J by 5 bases.

V usage is TRBV5-5 and J usage is TRBJ2-7; D perhaps matches TRBD2 (5 bases). Trimming left V 5 bases short and J 3 bases short, with 12 bases between. The CDR3 totals 13 residues. The germline V gene has CDR1 SGHKS and CDR2 YYEKEE (reference sequence). This CDR3 is CASRPEAYYEQYF. The CDR3 DNA is TGTGCCAGCAGACCGGAGGCTTACTACGAGCAGTACTTC.

This clonotype was detected ten times or more. For the CDR3, the DNA is TGTGCCAGCAGCCTACCGGGGGGACAGAGCTCCTACGAGCAGTACGTC. Translating gives CASSLPGGQSSYEQYV. The rearrangement uses TRBV6-1 and TRBJ2-7; D tentatively reads TRBD1 or TRBD2 (7 bases each). CDR3 length: 16 residues. Trimming removed 6 bases from V and 0 bases from J, with 18 bases in between. In germline, CDR1 is MNHNS, CDR2 SASEGT.

The rearrangement joins TRBV7-3 to TRBJ2-1, with D possibly being TRBD1 or TRBD2 (5 bases each). CDR1 is SGHTA and CDR2 is FQGTGA in the germline V gene. The CDR3 has 16 amino acids. V was pared by 1 base and J by 7 bases, with 17 bases between. The CDR3 DNA reads TGTGCCAGCAGCTTAATTGGGGGTGGCAGGGATAATGAGCAGTTCTTC. The encoded protein is CASSLIGGGRDNEQFF.

The chain recombines TRBV5-5 with TRBJ1-6, with TRBD1 matching 8 bases. J lost 3 bases, V lost 0 bases, and 5 bases had no gene match. CDR3 size: 17 residues. Germline assignment: CDR1 SGHKS and CDR2 YYEKEE (reference sequence). The CDR3: CASSLEDRAYYNSPLHF. In DNA form, the CDR3 reads TGTGCCAGCAGCTTGGAGGACAGGGCTTACTATAATTCACCCCTCCACTTT. The full variable domain, completed using reference TRBV5-5 and TRBJ1-6, is DAGVTQSPTHLIKTRGQQVTLRCSPISGHKSVSWYQQVLGQGPQFIFQYYEKEERGRGNFPDRFSARQFPNYSSELNVNALLLGDSALYLCASSLEDRAYYNSPLHFGNGTRLTVT.

In its sample, this clonotype was seen a few times. V is TRBV20-1 and J is TRBJ2-7; tentatively, D is TRBD2 (6 bases). This CDR3 region has 14 residues. Germline assignment: CDR1 DFQATT and CDR2 SNEGSKA (reference sequence). Trimming removed 6 bases at V and 2 bases at J, with 17 bases between. In DNA, the CDR3 is TGCAGTGCGGGGGGAACAGCCTTAACCTACGAGCAGTACTTC. Residues: CSAGGTALTYEQYF.

The chain combines TRBV27 with TRBJ1-2; possible D gene TRBD1, 6 bases. From germline, CDR1 is MNHEY and CDR2 SMNVEV (reference sequence). This CDR3 is built from 15 residues. Trimming pared 6 bases from V and 2 bases from J, leaving 16 bases between. The CDR3: CASSQGQLPNYGYTF. As DNA, the CDR3 is TGTGCCAGCAGCCAAGGACAGCTTCCAAACTATGGCTACACCTTC.

This clonotype was recorded only once. This sequence joins TRBV12-3 or TRBV12-4 and TRBJ1-2; tentative D call: TRBD1 (5 bases). V gave up 2 bases and J gave up 2 bases, with 12 bases separating them. CDR3 length equals 15 residues. CDR3 nucleotide sequence: TGTGCCAGCAGTTTAAGTCAGGACAACAACTATGGCTACACCTTC. The encoded protein is CASSLSQDNNYGYTF.

This clonotype was picked up a small number of times. The J gene is TRBJ2-7, the V gene TRBV25-1, with a possible D match to TRBD2 (6 bases). V was cut by 1 base and J by 5 bases, with 9 bases left in between. This CDR3 has 13 amino acids. Germline CDR1 reads MGHDK; CDR2 reads SYGVNS. The CDR3 protein is CASSEWEADEQYV. CDR3 in DNA: TGTGCCAGCAGTGAATGGGAGGCGGACGAGCAGTACGTC.

In its sample, this clonotype was seen a few times. The chain uses TRBV27 and TRBJ1-2; D unclear. Germline V gene lookup returns CDR1 MNHEY and CDR2 SMNVEV (reference sequence). V dropped 5 bases and J dropped 4 bases, with 20 bases sitting between them. The CDR3 is 16 residues long. CDR3 residues: CASSPTSDPGGYGYTF. DNA of the CDR3: TGTGCCAGCAGTCCTACGTCGGACCCGGGAGGCTATGGCTACACCTTC.

The CDR3 loop reads CASHDRIPTYNEQFF. The DNA for the CDR3 is TGTGCCAGCCATGACAGAATACCTACCTACAATGAGCAGTTCTTC. V is TRBV27 and J is TRBJ2-1; possibly TRBD1 for D (5 bases). The germline CDR1 and CDR2 sequences are MNHEY and SMNVEV (reference sequence). Trimming stripped 8 bases from V and 2 bases from J, with 16 bases between. The CDR3 contains 15 residues.